One and the same sample provided the 15 T cell receptor beta chains below, sequenced in a study of cytomegalovirus exposure and HLA in healthy donors. PCR involved 60 Vbeta and 13 Jbeta primers. Libraries were prepared by immunoSEQ multiplex PCR; TCRdb keeps only in-frame clonotypes and omits some of them. Of approximately 140,000 clones in the sample, 79% were seen once. Sequencing was performed on PBMCs. The receptors here all came from a man aged 50 or older in good health and CMV-seropositive.

This chain joins TRBV7-3 and TRBJ2-2; 10 bases are a match to TRBD1. Unmatched junction bases numbered 9, after V lost 5 bases and J lost 6 bases. The CDR3 is made up of 16 amino acids. The germline gives CDR1 SGHTA, CDR2 FQGTGA. The CDR3 loop reads CASSLGQGVYAGELFF. In DNA, the CDR3 is TGTGCCAGCAGCCTCGGACAGGGGGTATATGCCGGGGAGCTGTTTTTT.

The chain recombines TRBV6-5 with TRBJ2-7; 7 bases map to TRBD1. V gave up 10 bases and J gave up 0 bases; unmatched junction bases: 12. The length of the CDR3 is 15 residues. Germline V gene lookup returns CDR1 MNHEY and CDR2 SVGAGI. The CDR3 nucleotides read TGTGCCATACAACCCGGGACAGCGAGCTCCTACGAGCAGTACTTC. Amino acids: CAIQPGTASSYEQYF.

The chain recombines TRBV7-2 with TRBJ2-7; possibly TRBD1 for D (6 bases). The CDR3 contains 14 residues. Trimming took off 2 bases at V and 0 bases at J, with 8 bases between the two ends. Germline V CDR1 and CDR2: SGHTA, FQGNSA. The CDR3 loop reads CASSLQGSSYEQYF. CDR3 sequence (DNA): TGTGCCAGCAGCTTACAGGGGAGCTCCTACGAGCAGTACTTC.

The chain recombines TRBV6-5 with TRBJ2-1; weak D call: TRBD1 (6 bases). The CDR3 has 15 amino acids. V dropped 5 bases and J dropped 9 bases, with 20 bases sitting between them. The germline V gene has CDR1 MNHEY and CDR2 SVGAGI. CDR3 region: CASSHPGTTSAEQFF. CDR3 nucleotides: TGTGCCAGCAGTCACCCCGGGACAACCTCTGCTGAGCAGTTCTTC.

The genes are TRBV2 and TRBJ2-1; 7 bases match TRBD2. CDR1 and CDR2 (germline): SNHLY, FYNNEI. This CDR3 comprises 14 residues. Germline trimming cut 7 bases from V and 6 bases from J; bases unmatched to any gene: 9. In DNA, the CDR3 is TGTGCCAGCATTTTCGGACTAGAGACCAATGAGCAGTTCTTC. It translates to CASIFGLETNEQFF.

Notes on this clone: This CDR3 is also generated by other DNA sequences in the sample. The genes are TRBV27 and TRBJ2-2, with 10 bases identical to TRBD2. Germline CDR1 and CDR2: MNHEY and SMNVEV (reference sequence). V was clipped by 2 bases and J by 4 bases; unmatched bases: 4. The CDR3 runs to 16 residues. CDR3 loop: CASSLPGLASTGELFF. DNA of the CDR3: TGTGCCAGCAGTTTACCGGGACTAGCGAGCACCGGGGAGCTGTTTTTT.

The chain has TRBV9 and TRBJ1-6, with D unresolved. Trimming removed 2 bases at V and 2 bases at J, with 8 bases between. CDR3 length: 15 amino acids. The germline V gene encodes CDR1 SGDLS and CDR2 YYNGEE. The CDR3 region has the DNA TGTGCCAGCAGCGTCAGACAAGCCTATAATTCACCCCTCCACTTT. Translating it yields CASSVRQAYNSPLHF.

The genes are TRBV10-1 and TRBJ2-2; 7 bases are a match to TRBD1. The V gene's germline CDR1 is WNHNN and CDR2 SYGVQD (reference sequence). The CDR3 sequence is 12 residues long. Losses at the gene ends were 8 bases for V and 9 bases for J; bases not matched to a gene: 6. CDR3: CASGDSHRELFF. In DNA form, the CDR3 reads TGCGCCAGCGGGGACAGTCACCGGGAGCTGTTTTTT.

The gene calls are TRBV6-6 and TRBJ2-7; 13 nucleotides line up with TRBD2. The CDR3 spans 15 residues. J gave up 4 bases and V 4 bases, and 4 bases lay outside the gene matches. CDR1 and CDR2 from the germline V gene are MNHNY and SVGAGI (reference sequence). For the CDR3, the DNA is TGTGCCAGCAGTTCCCCGGGACTAGCGGGATACGAGCAGTACTTC. The encoded protein is CASSSPGLAGYEQYF.

V and J are TRBV27 and TRBJ2-5; D may be TRBD2 (5 bases). Between the trimmed V and J ends, which lost 4 bases and 11 bases, there was a span of 23 bases. There are 15 residues in the CDR3. Germline loops: CDR1 MNHEY, CDR2 SMNVEV (reference sequence). The CDR3 sequence is CASSWLGSLTGEQYF. CDR3 bases: TGTGCCAGCAGTTGGCTCGGAAGCTTGACCGGGGAGCAGTACTTC.

The count of this clone is one. The chain is built from TRBV19 and TRBJ2-2; TRBD1 aligns across 8 bases. V trimming: 5 bases; J trimming: 3 bases; junction bases outside the gene matches: 8. The V gene's germline CDR1 is LNHDA and CDR2 SQIVND (reference sequence). The CDR3 spans 16 residues. CDR3 sequence: CASSPRGQGDTGELFF. In DNA form, the CDR3 reads TGTGCCAGTAGTCCAAGAGGACAGGGAGACACCGGGGAGCTGTTTTTT. The full variable domain, rest sourced from reference TRBV19 and TRBJ2-2, is DGGITQSPKYLFRKEGQNVTLSCEQNLNHDAMYWYRQDPGQGLRLIYYSQIVNDFQKGDIAEGYSVSREKKESFPLTVTSAQKNPTAFYLCASSPRGQGDTGELFFGEGSRLTVL.

The chain is built from TRBV30 and TRBJ1-5, with D possibly matching TRBD1 (6 bases). CDR1 and CDR2 (germline): GTSNPN, SVGIG (reference sequence). The CDR3 runs to 14 residues. V was trimmed by 3 bases and J by 4 bases, leaving 13 bases between them. CDR3 DNA sequence: TGTGCCTGGAGCCGAAAGGGGGGGAATCAGCCCCAGCATTTT. Translating gives CAWSRKGGNQPQHF.

The rearrangement uses TRBV28 and TRBJ2-7; D is uncertain. Trimming removed 5 bases at V and 8 bases at J, with 13 bases between. The CDR3 consists of 12 residues. CDR1 is MDHEN, CDR2 SYDVKM, per germline. The CDR3 is CASSPTGRKQYF. Here the CDR3 DNA reads TGTGCCAGCAGTCCAACCGGTAGAAAGCAGTACTTC.

The chain recombines TRBV19 with TRBJ2-1; 9 bases map to TRBD2. This CDR3 spans 14 amino acids. The V and J ends lost 9 bases and 2 bases, in that order; junction bases with no gene match: 5. Germline CDR1 is LNHDA and CDR2 is SQIVND (reference sequence). The CDR3 DNA reads as TGTGCCAGCAATAGCGGGAGCCCCTACAATGAGCAGTTCTTC. Translation: CASNSGSPYNEQFF.

This clone was seen a handful of times. This sequence joins TRBV5-1 and TRBJ1-2, with D tentatively TRBD1 (6 bases). V dropped 3 bases and J dropped 8 bases, with 14 bases sitting between them. Germline CDR1 is SGHRS and CDR2 is YFSETQ. The CDR3 totals 13 residues. The CDR3 DNA sequence: TGCGCCAGCAGCTGGACCCAGGGGTTGGGCTACACCTTC. Amino acids: CASSWTQGLGYTF.